These 13 T cell receptor beta chains came from one sample sequenced in a study of cytomegalovirus exposure and HLA in healthy donors. PCR employed 60 Vbeta and 13 Jbeta primers. Repertoires were generated with immunoSEQ multiplex PCR, while TCRdb's copy carries only in-frame clones and drops some. The data contain about 210,000 clones, about 81% of them singletons. Source material: PBMCs. These receptors all come from a man aged 35-49 years in good health and CMV-seropositive.

This sequence joins TRBV2 and TRBJ2-7; D may be TRBD2 (5 bases). Germline CDR1 and CDR2: SNHLY and FYNNEI. V was shortened by 3 bases and J by 3 bases, with 6 bases between the two germline ends. The CDR3 extends over 12 amino acids. This CDR3 is CASSDEGYEQYV. Written as DNA, the CDR3 is TGTGCCAGCAGTGACGAGGGCTACGAGCAGTACGTC.

The V call is TRBV9, the J call TRBJ2-1; D possibly corresponds to TRBD1 (5 bases). The germline V gene encodes CDR1 SGDLS and CDR2 YYNGEE. Between the trimmed V and J ends, which lost 0 bases and 6 bases, there was a span of 13 bases. The CDR3 runs to 15 residues. CDR3 in DNA: TGTGCCAGCAGCGTAGTCCCAGGGTATTCCAATGAGCAGTTCTTC. This gives the protein CASSVVPGYSNEQFF. Full variable domain (remainder filled in from reference TRBV9 and TRBJ2-1): DSGVTQTPKHLITATGQRVTLRCSPRSGDLSVYWYQQSLDQGLQFLIQYYNGEERAKGNILERFSAQQFPDLHSELNLSSLELGDSALYFCASSVVPGYSNEQFFGPGTRLTVL.

The genes are TRBV27 and TRBJ1-3; D gene unclear. Trimming took off 5 bases at V and 4 bases at J, with 9 bases between the two ends. Germline values: CDR1 MNHEY, CDR2 SMNVEV (reference sequence). The CDR3 sequence is 13 residues long. The CDR3 DNA reads as TGTGCCAGCAGTACCAGAGGGGGAAACACCATATATTTT. Translated, it gives CASSTRGGNTIYF.

Here the CDR3 DNA reads TGTGCCAGCAGTCCGGGACTAGCGGGGGATACGCAGTATTTT. Translating gives CASSPGLAGDTQYF. The rearrangement joins TRBV6-1 to TRBJ2-3, with 13 bases matching TRBD2. The germline V gene encodes CDR1 MNHNS and CDR2 SASEGT. The V segment lost 5 bases and the J segment 6 bases; nucleotides outside the gene matches: 2. The CDR3 extends over 14 amino acids.

The chain employs TRBV13 and TRBJ2-7; D call uncertain. Germline CDR1 and CDR2: PRHDT and FYEKMQ (reference sequence). The length of the CDR3 is 14 residues. Trimming cost V 6 bases and J 3 bases, with 15 bases left between them. The CDR3 sequence: CASRPTASGYEQYF. CDR3 in DNA: TGTGCCAGCAGGCCGACCGCTTCGGGCTACGAGCAGTACTTC.

This clone was seen a few times. The chain is built from TRBV7-8 and TRBJ2-2, with TRBD2 identical over 7 bases. V trimming: 6 bases; J trimming: 0 bases; junction bases outside the gene matches: 7. The CDR3 contains 16 residues. The germline V gene encodes CDR1 SGHVS and CDR2 FQNEAQ. The CDR3 DNA reads TGTGCCAGCAGTTGGTCTAGCGGATCGAACACCGGGGAGCTGTTTTTT. Translated: CASSWSSGSNTGELFF.

The chain uses TRBV5-1 and TRBJ2-7; 8 bases are a match to TRBD1. Germline-derived CDR1 and CDR2 are SGHRS and YFSETQ. Trimming took 5 bases from V and 2 from J; bases not matched to a gene: 6. The CDR3 has 14 residues. The CDR3, as DNA: TGCGCCAGCAGACAGCCGGGACAGGCCTACGAGCAGTACTTC. Translation gives CASRQPGQAYEQYF.

The chain recombines TRBV19 with TRBJ2-1, with D perhaps matching TRBD2 (6 bases). Trimming left V 4 bases short and J 8 bases short, with 15 bases between. Germline CDR1 LNHDA, CDR2 SQIVND (reference sequence). CDR3 length equals 14 residues. In DNA form, the CDR3 reads TGTGCCAGTAGTAAGGGACCCGGAGGGGATGAGCAGTTCTTC. It specifies CASSKGPGGDEQFF.

V usage is TRBV27 and J usage is TRBJ2-7; D is ambiguous. The CDR3 spans 13 residues. CDR1 and CDR2 (germline): MNHEY, SMNVEV (reference sequence). The V and J ends lost 5 bases and 0 bases respectively, with 8 bases between them. The CDR3 sequence is CASSILSSYEQYF. CDR3 DNA sequence: TGTGCCAGCAGTATCCTGAGCTCCTACGAGCAGTACTTC.

This clone has more than one count but fewer than ten. The V gene is TRBV27, the J gene TRBJ1-2; unclear D gene. Germline V CDR1 and CDR2: MNHEY, SMNVEV (reference sequence). The germline V and J ends were trimmed by 2 bases and 8 bases, with 18 bases remaining between them. The CDR3 runs to 15 residues. This CDR3 reads CASSLMAVGRWGYTF. The CDR3 bases are TGTGCCAGCAGTTTAATGGCTGTGGGGAGGTGGGGCTACACCTTC.

J is TRBJ2-1 and V is TRBV7-9; 13 nucleotides align to TRBD2. The germline CDR1 and CDR2 sequences are SEHNR and FQNEAQ (reference sequence). There are 17 residues in the CDR3. This CDR3 is CAVGTSGKEGTNNEQFF. The DNA of the CDR3 is TGTGCAGTCGGGACTAGCGGGAAAGAGGGTACCAACAATGAGCAGTTCTTC.

The gene calls are TRBV6-4 and TRBJ2-1; 12 nucleotides line up with TRBD2. V shed 6 bases, J shed 8 bases, and the junction held 5 bases outside the gene matches. Germline V gene sequence: CDR1 MRHNA, CDR2 SNTAGT. The CDR3 length is 14 residues. CDR3 in amino acids: CASRASGRADEQFF. CDR3 DNA sequence: TGTGCCAGCAGAGCTAGCGGGAGGGCTGATGAGCAGTTCTTC.

V usage is TRBV11-2 and J usage is TRBJ1-2; a possible D gene is TRBD1 (6 bases). Germline CDR1 is SGHAT and CDR2 is FQNNGV. The V and J ends lost 0 bases and 6 bases respectively, with 17 bases between them. The length of the CDR3 is 16 residues. Here the CDR3 reads CASSLEQGRGGNGYTF. The CDR3, as DNA: TGTGCCAGCAGCTTAGAGCAGGGGAGGGGAGGCAATGGCTACACCTTC.